Each of the 9 T cell receptor beta chains below was sequenced from the same sample in a study of OX40 agonist ivuxolimab in advanced cancers. Clones were read by immunoSEQ multiplex PCR, and TCRdb kept only the in-frame ones, dropping some. The data show about 91,000 clones, approximately 85% seen once. The material was CD4+ or CD8+ T cells sorted from blood, obtained in a trial of the OX40 agonist ivuxolimab. These receptors all stem from an adult with an advanced solid tumor such as melanoma, head and neck, liver or kidney cancer.

The chain combines TRBV7-9 with TRBJ1-4; 9 bases align to TRBD1. The germline V gene has CDR1 SEHNR and CDR2 FQNEAQ (reference sequence). Trimming took 5 bases from V and 5 from J; bases not matched to a gene: 6. The CDR3 spans 15 residues. In nucleotides, the CDR3 is TGTGCCAGCAGCCCTCGGACAGGGGAGAATGAAAAACTGTTTTTT. Residues: CASSPRTGENEKLFF.

The rearrangement uses TRBV6-5 and TRBJ2-3; D not certain. V shed 0 bases and J shed 5 bases, with 6 bases lying between them. CDR1 and CDR2 from the germline V gene are MNHEY and SVGAGI. This CDR3 is built from 13 residues. The CDR3 DNA follows: TGTGCCAGCAGTTACTCACCGTTAGATACGCAGTATTTT. The encoded protein is CASSYSPLDTQYF.

This clone was seen only once. This rearrangement joins TRBV10-2 to TRBJ2-1; TRBD2 matches 9 bases. The ends lost 7 bases at V and 4 bases at J; junction bases unmatched: 17. Germline-derived CDR1 and CDR2 are WSHSY and SAAADI. CDR3 length: 18 amino acids. CDR3 DNA sequence: TGCGCCAGCAATGGGGTGCCCGGGAAGCGGGGGGAATACAATGAGCAGTTCTTC. Protein product: CASNGVPGKRGEYNEQFF.

This clone was recorded once. CDR3 coding DNA: TGTGCCAGCAGCTTAACTAGCGGCAAAGAGACCCAGTACTTC. As protein: CASSLTSGKETQYF. The chain carries TRBV7-9 and TRBJ2-5; 8 bases are shared with TRBD2. The germline gives CDR1 SEHNR, CDR2 FQNEAQ (reference sequence). The J segment lost 3 bases and the V segment lost 2 bases, leaving 2 bases of the junction unmatched. CDR3 length: 14 residues.

The gene calls are TRBV7-2 and TRBJ2-1; TRBD2 agrees at 10 bases. Germline V gene data show CDR1 as SGHTA and CDR2 as FQGNSA. The CDR3 spans 14 residues. The junction had 4 bases not matched to a gene; V was cut back by 3 bases and J by 8 bases. CDR3 nucleotides: TGTGCCAGCAGCTTCCAGCGGGGGGGGGATGAGCAGTTCTTC. Amino acid sequence: CASSFQRGGDEQFF. Drawing the rest from reference TRBV7-2 and TRBJ2-1, the complete variable domain is GAGVSQSPSNKVTEKGKDVELRCDPISGHTALYWYRQSLGQGLEFLIYFQGNSAPDKSGLPSDRFSAERTGGSVSTLTIQRTQQEDSAVYLCASSFQRGGDEQFFGPGTRLTVL.

The gene calls are TRBV28 and TRBJ2-1, with D maybe TRBD2 (5 bases). Germline V gene sequence: CDR1 MDHEN, CDR2 SYDVKM. The CDR3 length is 16 residues. V was trimmed by 6 bases and J by 0 bases, leaving 15 bases between them. The CDR3 loop is CASRPFSDPSYNEQFF. The CDR3 nucleotides read TGTGCCAGCAGACCTTTTAGCGACCCCTCCTACAATGAGCAGTTCTTC.

V is TRBV5-6 and J is TRBJ2-7; D possibly corresponds to TRBD1 (9 bases). V lost 4 bases, J lost 0 bases, and 23 bases lay in between. The germline V gene has CDR1 SGHDT and CDR2 YYEEEE. The CDR3 totals 18 residues. CDR3 nucleotides: TGTGCCAGCAGCCTAGACAGGGGGTCGGGAGGGAGCTCCTACGAGCAGTACTTC. Translated, it gives CASSLDRGSGGSSYEQYF.

The rearrangement joins TRBV5-5 to TRBJ1-5, with unresolved D. Looked up from germline, CDR1 is SGHKS and CDR2 is YYEKEE (reference sequence). V shed 0 bases and J shed 4 bases, with 5 bases lying between them. The CDR3 loop spans 13 amino acids. The CDR3 loop reads CASSLGENQPQHF. The CDR3 DNA follows: TGTGCCAGCAGCTTGGGGGAGAATCAGCCCCAGCATTTT.

This clone has just one count. This chain links TRBV2 with TRBJ2-7; 8 bases align to TRBD1. The J segment lost 2 bases and the V segment lost 5 bases, leaving 11 bases of the junction unmatched. This CDR3 region has 16 residues. Germline V gene lookup returns CDR1 SNHLY and CDR2 FYNNEI. The CDR3 DNA reads as TGTGCCAGCAGTATACCACCGGACAGGGCCACCTACGAGCAGTACTTC. This translates into CASSIPPDRATYEQYF.